This record looks at one TCR beta chain sequence and its context. This sample stems from a study of T cell responses to AZD1222 COVID-19 vaccine. The CDR3 is 15 residues long. Trimming took off 4 bases at V and 4 bases at J, with 17 bases between the two ends. The germline V gene has CDR1 SGHRS and CDR2 YFSETQ. TCRdb's table, derived via immunoSEQ multiplex PCR, lists solely in-frame clones and lacks some. Altogether roughly 140,000 clones are present, roughly 90% being singletons, with the ten largest covering approximately 1.6%. The TCR comes from an adult who received the AZD1222 COVID-19 vaccine. Source: peripheral blood, taken 28 days after the second AZD1222 dose. The V gene is TRBV5-1, the J gene TRBJ1-2; D may be TRBD1 (6 bases). DNA for the CDR3: TGCGCCAGCAGCGAGCGACCGGGACATGGCTATGGCTACACCTTC. Translation gives CASSERPGHGYGYTF. The full variable domain, its missing parts supplied by reference TRBV5-1 and TRBJ1-2, is KAGVTQTPRYLIKTRGQQVTLSCSPISGHRSVSWYQQTPGQGLQFLFEYFSETQRNKGNFPGRFSGRQFSNSRSEMNVSTLELGDSALYLCASSERPGHGYGYTFGSGTRLTVV.